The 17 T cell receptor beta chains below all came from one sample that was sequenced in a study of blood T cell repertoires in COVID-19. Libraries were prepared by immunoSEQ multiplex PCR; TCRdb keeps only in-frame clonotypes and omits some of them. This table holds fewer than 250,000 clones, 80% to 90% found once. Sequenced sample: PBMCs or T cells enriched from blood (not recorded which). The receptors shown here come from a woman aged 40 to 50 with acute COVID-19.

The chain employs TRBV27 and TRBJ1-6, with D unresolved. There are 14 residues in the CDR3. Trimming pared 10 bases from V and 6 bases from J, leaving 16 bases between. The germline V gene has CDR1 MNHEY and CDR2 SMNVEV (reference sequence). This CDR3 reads CATAAGTPNSPLHF. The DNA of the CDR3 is TGTGCCACCGCGGCGGGCACACCTAATTCACCCCTCCACTTT.

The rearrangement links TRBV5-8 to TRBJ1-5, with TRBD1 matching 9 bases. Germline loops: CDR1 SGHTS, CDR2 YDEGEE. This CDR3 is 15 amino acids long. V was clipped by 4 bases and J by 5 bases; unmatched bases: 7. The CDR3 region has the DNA TGTGCCAGCAGCCCCGGGACAGGGTACTATCAGCCCCAGCATTTT. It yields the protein CASSPGTGYYQPQHF.

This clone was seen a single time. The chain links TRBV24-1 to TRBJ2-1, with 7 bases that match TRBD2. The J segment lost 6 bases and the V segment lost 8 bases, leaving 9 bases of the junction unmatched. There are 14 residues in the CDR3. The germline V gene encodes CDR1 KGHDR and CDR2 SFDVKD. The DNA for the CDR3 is TGTGCCACCACACCGGGAGGCTTTCCCAATGAGCAGTTCTTC. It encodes CATTPGGFPNEQFF.

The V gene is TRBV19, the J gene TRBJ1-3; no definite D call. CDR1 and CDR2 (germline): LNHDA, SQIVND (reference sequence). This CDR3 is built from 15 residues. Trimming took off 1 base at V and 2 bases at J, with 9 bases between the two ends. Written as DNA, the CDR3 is TGTGCCAGTAGTATAGGAGGGTTCGCTGGAAACACCATATATTTT. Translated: CASSIGGFAGNTIYF.

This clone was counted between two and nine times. The CDR3 DNA reads TGTGCCAGCAGCTTAGTGGGCCAGCCCCAGCATTTT. It yields the protein CASSLVGQPQHF. The rearrangement uses TRBV7-2 and TRBJ1-5; D ambiguous. V shed 1 base and J shed 7 bases, with 5 bases lying between them. The CDR3 spans 12 residues. Germline CDR1 SGHTA, CDR2 FQGNSA.

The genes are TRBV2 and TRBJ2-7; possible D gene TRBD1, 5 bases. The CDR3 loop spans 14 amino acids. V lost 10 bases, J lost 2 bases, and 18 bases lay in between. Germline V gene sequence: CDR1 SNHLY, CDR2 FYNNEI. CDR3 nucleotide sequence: TGTGCCATCAGGGCAAGACTGAATACCTACGAGCAGTACTTC. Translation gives CAIRARLNTYEQYF.

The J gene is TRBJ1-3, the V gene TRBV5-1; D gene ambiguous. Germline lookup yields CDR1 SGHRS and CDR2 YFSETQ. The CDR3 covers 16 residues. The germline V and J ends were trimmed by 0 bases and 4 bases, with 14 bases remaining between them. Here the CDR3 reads CASSLDIGGWGNTIYF. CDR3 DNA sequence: TGCGCCAGCAGCTTGGACATAGGCGGGTGGGGAAACACCATATATTTT.

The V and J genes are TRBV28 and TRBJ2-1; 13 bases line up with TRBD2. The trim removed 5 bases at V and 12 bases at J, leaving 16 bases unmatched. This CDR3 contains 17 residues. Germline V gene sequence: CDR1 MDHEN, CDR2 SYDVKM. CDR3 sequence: CASSHRTSGRGGAGQFF. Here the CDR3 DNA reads TGTGCCAGCAGTCATAGGACTAGCGGGAGAGGTGGGGCCGGGCAGTTCTTC. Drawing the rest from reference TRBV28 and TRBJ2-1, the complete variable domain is DVKVTQSSRYLVKRTGEKVFLECVQDMDHENMFWYRQDPGLGLRLIYFSYDVKMKEKGDIPEGYSVSREKKERFSLILESASTNQTSMYLCASSHRTSGRGGAGQFFGPGTRLTVL.

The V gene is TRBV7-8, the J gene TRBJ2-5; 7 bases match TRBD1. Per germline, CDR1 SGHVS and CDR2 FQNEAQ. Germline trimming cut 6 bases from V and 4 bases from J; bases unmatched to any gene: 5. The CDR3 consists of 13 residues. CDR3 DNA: TGTGCCAGCAGGAGCAGGGGGACAGAGACCCAGTACTTC. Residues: CASRSRGTETQYF.

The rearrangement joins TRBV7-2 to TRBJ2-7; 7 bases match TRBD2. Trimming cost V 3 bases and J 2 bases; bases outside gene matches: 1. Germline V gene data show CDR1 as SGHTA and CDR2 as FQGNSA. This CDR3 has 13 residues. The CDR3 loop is CASSFGTTYEQYF. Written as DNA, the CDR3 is TGTGCCAGCAGCTTCGGGACTACCTACGAGCAGTACTTC.

CDR3 region: CASSLPGAPIGRPQHF. CDR3 nucleotide sequence: TGTGCCAGCAGCTTACCGGGAGCCCCGATAGGGCGGCCCCAGCATTTT. The J gene is TRBJ1-5, the V gene TRBV11-2; D unclear. The CDR3 extends over 16 amino acids. Trimming took off 2 bases at V and 9 bases at J, with 20 bases between the two ends. CDR1 is SGHAT, CDR2 FQNNGV, per germline.

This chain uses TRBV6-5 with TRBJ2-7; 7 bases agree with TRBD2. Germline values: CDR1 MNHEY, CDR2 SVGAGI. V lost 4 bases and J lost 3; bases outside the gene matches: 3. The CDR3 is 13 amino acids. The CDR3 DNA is TGTGCCAGCAGTTCCCAGCGGGGCTACGAGCAGTACTTC. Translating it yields CASSSQRGYEQYF.

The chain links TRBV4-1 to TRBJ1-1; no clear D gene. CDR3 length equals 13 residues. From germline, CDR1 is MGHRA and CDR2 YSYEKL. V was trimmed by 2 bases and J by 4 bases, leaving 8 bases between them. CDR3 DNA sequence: TGCGCCAGCAGCCAAAACCCTATCACTGAAGCTTTCTTT. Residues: CASSQNPITEAFF.

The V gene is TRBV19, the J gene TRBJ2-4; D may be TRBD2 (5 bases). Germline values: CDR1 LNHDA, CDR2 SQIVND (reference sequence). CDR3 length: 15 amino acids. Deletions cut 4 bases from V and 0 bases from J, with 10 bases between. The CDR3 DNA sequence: TGTGCCAGTAGTAATAGGGAGCTAGCCAAAAACATTCAGTACTTC. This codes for CASSNRELAKNIQYF.

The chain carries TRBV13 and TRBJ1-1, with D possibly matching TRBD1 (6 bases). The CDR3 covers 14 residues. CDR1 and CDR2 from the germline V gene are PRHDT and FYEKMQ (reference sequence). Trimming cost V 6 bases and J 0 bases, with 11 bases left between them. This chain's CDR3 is CASSLGALNTEAFF. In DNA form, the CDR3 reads TGTGCCAGCAGTCTGGGGGCTTTGAACACTGAAGCTTTCTTT.

CDR3 amino acids: CASSRSTGGSNYGYTF. CDR3 in DNA: TGCGCCAGCAGCCGGTCGACAGGGGGGTCTAACTATGGCTACACCTTC. The chain uses TRBV4-1 and TRBJ1-2; 9 positions agree with TRBD1. The CDR3 extends over 16 amino acids. Per germline, CDR1 MGHRA and CDR2 YSYEKL. V lost 4 bases to trimming and J lost 0 bases; unmatched junction nucleotides: 6.

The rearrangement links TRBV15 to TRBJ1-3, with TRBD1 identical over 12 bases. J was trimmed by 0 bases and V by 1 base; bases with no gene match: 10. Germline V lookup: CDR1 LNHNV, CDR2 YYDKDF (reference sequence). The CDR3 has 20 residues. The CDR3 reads CATSRVTGTGGPSSGNTIYF. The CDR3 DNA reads TGTGCCACCAGCAGAGTTACCGGGACAGGGGGCCCCAGCTCTGGAAACACCATATATTTT.